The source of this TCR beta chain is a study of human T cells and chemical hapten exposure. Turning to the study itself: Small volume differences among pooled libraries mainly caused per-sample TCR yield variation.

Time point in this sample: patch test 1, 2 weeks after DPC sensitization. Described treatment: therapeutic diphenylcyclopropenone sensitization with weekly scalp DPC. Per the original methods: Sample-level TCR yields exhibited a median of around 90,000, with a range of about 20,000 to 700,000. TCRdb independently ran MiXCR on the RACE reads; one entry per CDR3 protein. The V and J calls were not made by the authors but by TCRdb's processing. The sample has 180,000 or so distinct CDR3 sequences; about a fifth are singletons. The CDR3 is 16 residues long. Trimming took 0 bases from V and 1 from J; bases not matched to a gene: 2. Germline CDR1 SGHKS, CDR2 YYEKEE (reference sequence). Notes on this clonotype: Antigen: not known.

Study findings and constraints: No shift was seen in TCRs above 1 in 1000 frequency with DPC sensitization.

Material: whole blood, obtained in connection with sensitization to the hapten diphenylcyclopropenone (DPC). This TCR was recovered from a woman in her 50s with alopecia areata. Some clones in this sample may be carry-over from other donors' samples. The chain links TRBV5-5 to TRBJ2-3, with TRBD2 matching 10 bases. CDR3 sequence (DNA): TGTGCCAGCAGCTTGGTCAGCGGGAGGGGCACAGATACGCAGTATTTT. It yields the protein CASSLVSGRGTDTQYF.